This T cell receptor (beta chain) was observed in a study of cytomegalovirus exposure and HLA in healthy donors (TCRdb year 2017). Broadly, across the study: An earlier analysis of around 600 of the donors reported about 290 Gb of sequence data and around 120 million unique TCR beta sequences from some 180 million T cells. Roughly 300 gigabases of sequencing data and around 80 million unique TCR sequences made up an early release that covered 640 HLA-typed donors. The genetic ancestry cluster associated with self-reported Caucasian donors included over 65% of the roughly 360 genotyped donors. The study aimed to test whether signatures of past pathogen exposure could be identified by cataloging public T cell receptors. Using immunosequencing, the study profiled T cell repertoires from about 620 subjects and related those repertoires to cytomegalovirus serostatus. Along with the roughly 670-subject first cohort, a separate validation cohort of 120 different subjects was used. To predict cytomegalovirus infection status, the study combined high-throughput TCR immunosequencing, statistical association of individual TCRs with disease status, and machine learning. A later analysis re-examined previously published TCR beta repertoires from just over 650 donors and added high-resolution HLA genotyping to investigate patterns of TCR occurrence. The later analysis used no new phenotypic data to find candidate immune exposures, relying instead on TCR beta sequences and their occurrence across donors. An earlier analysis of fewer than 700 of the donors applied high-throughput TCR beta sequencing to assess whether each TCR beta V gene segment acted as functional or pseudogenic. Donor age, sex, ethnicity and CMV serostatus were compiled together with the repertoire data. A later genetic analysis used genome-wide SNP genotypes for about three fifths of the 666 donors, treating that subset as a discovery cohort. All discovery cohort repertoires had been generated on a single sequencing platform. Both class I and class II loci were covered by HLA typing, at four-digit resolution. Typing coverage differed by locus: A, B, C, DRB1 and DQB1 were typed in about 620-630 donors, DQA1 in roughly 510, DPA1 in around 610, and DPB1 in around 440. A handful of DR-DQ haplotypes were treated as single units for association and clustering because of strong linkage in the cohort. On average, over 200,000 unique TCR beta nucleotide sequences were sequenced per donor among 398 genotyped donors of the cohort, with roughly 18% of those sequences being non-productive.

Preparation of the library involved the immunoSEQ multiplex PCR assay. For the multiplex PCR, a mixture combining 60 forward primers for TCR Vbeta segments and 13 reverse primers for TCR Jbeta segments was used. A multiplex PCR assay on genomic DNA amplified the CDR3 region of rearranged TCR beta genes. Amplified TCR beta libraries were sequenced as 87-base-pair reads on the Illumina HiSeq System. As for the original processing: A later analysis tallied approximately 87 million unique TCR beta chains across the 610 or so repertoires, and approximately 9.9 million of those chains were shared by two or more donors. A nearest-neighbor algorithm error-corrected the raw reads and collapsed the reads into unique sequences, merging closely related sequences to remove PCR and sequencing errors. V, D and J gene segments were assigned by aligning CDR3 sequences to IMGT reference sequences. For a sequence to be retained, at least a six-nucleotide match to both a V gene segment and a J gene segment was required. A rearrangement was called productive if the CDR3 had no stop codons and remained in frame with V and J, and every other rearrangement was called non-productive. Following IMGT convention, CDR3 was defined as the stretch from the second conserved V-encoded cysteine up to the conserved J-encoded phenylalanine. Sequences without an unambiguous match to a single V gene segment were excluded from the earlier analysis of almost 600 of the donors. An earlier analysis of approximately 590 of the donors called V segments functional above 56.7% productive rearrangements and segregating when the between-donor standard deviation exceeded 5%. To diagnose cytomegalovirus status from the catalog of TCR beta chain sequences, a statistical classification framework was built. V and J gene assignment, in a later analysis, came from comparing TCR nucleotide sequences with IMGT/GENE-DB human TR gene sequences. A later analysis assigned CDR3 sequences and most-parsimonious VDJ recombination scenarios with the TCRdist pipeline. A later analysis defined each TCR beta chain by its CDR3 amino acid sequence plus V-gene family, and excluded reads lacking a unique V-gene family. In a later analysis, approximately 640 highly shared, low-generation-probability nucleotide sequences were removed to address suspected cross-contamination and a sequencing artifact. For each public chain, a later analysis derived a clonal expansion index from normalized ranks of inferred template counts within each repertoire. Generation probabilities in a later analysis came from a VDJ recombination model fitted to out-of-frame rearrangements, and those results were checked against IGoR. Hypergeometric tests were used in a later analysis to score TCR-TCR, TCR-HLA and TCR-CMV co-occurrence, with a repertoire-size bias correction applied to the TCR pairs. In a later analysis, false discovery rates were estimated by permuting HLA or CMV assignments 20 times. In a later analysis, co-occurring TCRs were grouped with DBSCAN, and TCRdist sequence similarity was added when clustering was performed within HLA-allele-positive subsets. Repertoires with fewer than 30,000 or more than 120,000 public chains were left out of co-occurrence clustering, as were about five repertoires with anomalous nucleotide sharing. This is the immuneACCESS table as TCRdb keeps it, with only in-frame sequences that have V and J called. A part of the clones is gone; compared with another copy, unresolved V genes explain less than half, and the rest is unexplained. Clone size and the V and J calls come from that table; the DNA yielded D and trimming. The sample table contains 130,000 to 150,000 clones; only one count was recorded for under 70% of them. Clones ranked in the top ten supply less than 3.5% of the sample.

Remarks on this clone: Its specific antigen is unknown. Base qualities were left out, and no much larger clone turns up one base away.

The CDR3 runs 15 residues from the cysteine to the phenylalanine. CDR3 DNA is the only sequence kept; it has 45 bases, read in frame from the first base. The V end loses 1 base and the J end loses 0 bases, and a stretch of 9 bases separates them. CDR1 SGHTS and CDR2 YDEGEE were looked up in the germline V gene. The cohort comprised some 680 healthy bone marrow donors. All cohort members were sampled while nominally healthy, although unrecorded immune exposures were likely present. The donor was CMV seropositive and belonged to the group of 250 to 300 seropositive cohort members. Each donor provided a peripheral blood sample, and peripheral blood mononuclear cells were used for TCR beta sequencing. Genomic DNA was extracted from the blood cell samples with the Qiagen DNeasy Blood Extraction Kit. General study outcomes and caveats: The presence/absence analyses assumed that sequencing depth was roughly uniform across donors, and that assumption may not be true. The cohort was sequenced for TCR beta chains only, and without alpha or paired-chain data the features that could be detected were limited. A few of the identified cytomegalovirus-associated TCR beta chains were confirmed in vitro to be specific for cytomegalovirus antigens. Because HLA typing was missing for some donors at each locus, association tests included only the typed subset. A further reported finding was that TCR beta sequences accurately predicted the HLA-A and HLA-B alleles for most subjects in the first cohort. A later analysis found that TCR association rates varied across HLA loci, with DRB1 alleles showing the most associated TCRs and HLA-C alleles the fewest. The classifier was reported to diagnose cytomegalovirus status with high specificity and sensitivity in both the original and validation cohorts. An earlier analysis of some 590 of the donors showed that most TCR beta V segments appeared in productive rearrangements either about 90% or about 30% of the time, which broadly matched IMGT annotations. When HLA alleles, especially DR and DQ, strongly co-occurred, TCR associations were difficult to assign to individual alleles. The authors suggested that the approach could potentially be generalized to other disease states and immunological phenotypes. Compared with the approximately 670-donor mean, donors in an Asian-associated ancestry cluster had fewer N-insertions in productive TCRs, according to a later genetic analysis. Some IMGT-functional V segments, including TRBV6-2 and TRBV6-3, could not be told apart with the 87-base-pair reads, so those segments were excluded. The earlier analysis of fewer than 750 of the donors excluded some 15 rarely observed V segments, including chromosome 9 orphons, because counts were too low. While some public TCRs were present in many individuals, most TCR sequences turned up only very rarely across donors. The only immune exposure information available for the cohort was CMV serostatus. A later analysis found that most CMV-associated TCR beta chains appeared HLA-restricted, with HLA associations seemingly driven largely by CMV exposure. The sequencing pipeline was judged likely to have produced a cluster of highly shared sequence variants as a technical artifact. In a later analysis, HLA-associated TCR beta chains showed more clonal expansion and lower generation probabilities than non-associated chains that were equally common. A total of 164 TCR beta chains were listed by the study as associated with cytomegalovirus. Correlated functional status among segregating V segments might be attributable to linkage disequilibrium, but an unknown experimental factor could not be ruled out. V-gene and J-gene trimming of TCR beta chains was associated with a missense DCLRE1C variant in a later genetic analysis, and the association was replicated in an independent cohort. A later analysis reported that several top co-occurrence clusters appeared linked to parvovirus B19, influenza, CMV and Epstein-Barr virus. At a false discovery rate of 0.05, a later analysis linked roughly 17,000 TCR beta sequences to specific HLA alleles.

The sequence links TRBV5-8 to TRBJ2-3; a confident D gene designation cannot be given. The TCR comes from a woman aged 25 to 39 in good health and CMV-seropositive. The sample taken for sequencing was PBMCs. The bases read TGTGCCAGCAGCTTGTTCGGCGGTAGCACAGATACGCAGTATTTT. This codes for CASSLFGGSTDTQYF.